These 17 T cell receptor beta chains share one sample of origin, sequenced in a study of blood T cell repertoires in COVID-19. The method was immunoSEQ multiplex PCR; TCRdb's version includes in-frame clones alone and lacks a portion of them. The sample has 490,000 or so clones; roughly 88% are singletons. Sequenced input: PBMCs or T cells enriched from blood (not recorded which). The source of these receptors is a woman aged 35 to 49 who had recovered from COVID-19.

V is TRBV3-1 (or the pseudogene TRBV3-2) and J is TRBJ2-1, with a tentative D call TRBD2 (5 bases). This CDR3 is built from 14 residues. Germline values: CDR1 LGHDT, CDR2 YNNKEL (reference sequence). Trimming left V 1 base short and J 10 bases short, with 14 bases between. CDR3 region: CASSQAEGPMEQFF. In DNA, the CDR3 is TGTGCCAGCAGCCAAGCCGAGGGCCCCATGGAGCAGTTCTTC.

This rearrangement joins TRBV1 to TRBJ1-4; TRBD1 reflects the table's D call only, with no check against the DNA. TRBV1 is a listed pseudogene. The CDR3 contains 18 residues. This CDR3 reads CTSSPYQRGTEDCEKLFF. In DNA form, the CDR3 reads TGCACCAGCAGCCCCTACCAAAGGGGGACAGAGGATTGTGAAAAACTGTTTTTT.

The chain recombines TRBV3-1 (or the pseudogene TRBV3-2) with TRBJ2-7; 7 nucleotides agree with TRBD1. This CDR3 has 13 amino acids. V shed 2 bases and J 6 bases; nucleotides not matched to a gene: 4. Germline CDR1 LGHDT, CDR2 YNNKEL (reference sequence). CDR3: CASSQRRDSEQYF. For the CDR3, the DNA is TGTGCCAGCAGCCAACGCCGGGACAGCGAGCAGTACTTC.

In this sample, this clone turned up a few times. CDR3 residues: CASSNMGEDTQYF. CDR3 sequence (DNA): TGTGCCAGCAGTAACATGGGAGAAGATACGCAGTATTTT. V and J are TRBV12-3 or TRBV12-4 and TRBJ2-3; D perhaps matches TRBD2 (5 bases). V shed 5 bases and J shed 5 bases, with 11 bases lying between them. This CDR3 comprises 13 residues.

V is TRBV30 and J is TRBJ2-3; D gene ambiguous. The CDR3 spans 19 residues. Trimming shortened V by 3 bases and J by 0 bases, and 25 bases separated the two germline ends. The germline V gene encodes CDR1 GTSNPN and CDR2 SVGIG (reference sequence). CDR3 region: CAWSPAPYELLVSTDTQYF. CDR3 coding DNA: TGTGCCTGGAGCCCCGCTCCATACGAACTCCTAGTCAGCACAGATACGCAGTATTTT. Combining the CDR3 with reference TRBV30 and TRBJ2-3 gives the whole variable domain SQTIHQWPATLVQPVGSPLSLECTVEGTSNPNLYWYRQAAGRGLQLLFYSVGIGQISSEVPQNLSASRPQDRQFILSSKKLLLSDSGFYLCAWSPAPYELLVSTDTQYFGPGTRLTVL.

The chain joins TRBV12-3 or TRBV12-4 to TRBJ1-4, with D possibly being TRBD1 (6 bases). The CDR3 totals 13 residues. V lost 5 bases, J lost 8 bases, and 12 bases lay in between. CDR3 coding DNA: TGTGCCAGCAGTGACAGGTCGGTCGAAAAACTGTTTTTT. Encoded protein: CASSDRSVEKLFF.

The V gene is TRBV18, the J gene TRBJ1-6; 8 bases are a match to TRBD1. Germline V CDR1 and CDR2: KGHSH, LQKENI. The CDR3 consists of 15 residues. J gave up 5 bases and V 0 bases, and 0 bases lay outside the gene matches. Written as DNA, the CDR3 is TGTGCCAGCTCACCACCGACAGGGGATAATTCACCCCTCCACTTT. It yields the protein CASSPPTGDNSPLHF.

This chain uses TRBV6-5 with TRBJ2-1; D is ambiguous. The CDR3 is 15 residues long. Trimming pared 0 bases from V and 3 bases from J, leaving 9 bases between. Germline lookup yields CDR1 MNHEY and CDR2 SVGAGI. The chain's CDR3 is CASSYSSPVYNEQFF. Here the CDR3 DNA reads TGTGCCAGCAGTTACTCATCCCCAGTCTACAATGAGCAGTTCTTC.

The chain recombines TRBV12-3 or TRBV12-4 with TRBJ2-7; the match to TRBD1 covers 9 bases. The junction had 1 base not matched to a gene; V was cut back by 4 bases and J by 6 bases. The CDR3 loop spans 12 amino acids. The CDR3 DNA sequence: TGTGCCAGCAGTTGGGACAGGGCCGAGCAGTACTTC. Protein sequence: CASSWDRAEQYF.

The CDR3 DNA is TGTGCCAGCAGCTTACCCGGGGGTGCTTACGAGCAGTACTTC. Encoded protein: CASSLPGGAYEQYF. This chain uses TRBV11-2 with TRBJ2-7, with D maybe TRBD2 (6 bases). Trimming stripped 2 bases from V and 4 bases from J, with 12 bases between. The CDR3 runs 14 residues. CDR1 and CDR2 (germline): SGHAT, FQNNGV.

This clone occurred a few times. This chain links TRBV27 with TRBJ2-1; possibly TRBD2 for D (6 bases). V was cut by 3 bases and J by 8 bases, with 14 bases left in between. The CDR3 contains 14 residues. Germline CDR1 is MNHEY and CDR2 is SMNVEV (reference sequence). CDR3 protein: CASSLDYFNHEQFF. CDR3 coding DNA: TGTGCCAGCAGTTTGGACTATTTCAACCATGAGCAGTTCTTC.

V and J are TRBV25-1 and TRBJ1-1, with 8 nucleotides matching TRBD1. CDR3 length: 13 residues. Germline CDR1 and CDR2: MGHDK and SYGVNS. Trimming removed 6 bases from V and 3 bases from J; junction bases left unmatched: 3. CDR3 amino acids: CASRDRVYTEAFF. For the CDR3, the DNA is TGTGCCAGCAGGGACAGGGTCTACACTGAAGCTTTCTTT. Combining the CDR3 with reference TRBV25-1 and TRBJ1-1 gives the whole variable domain EADIYQTPRYLVIGTGKKITLECSQTMGHDKMYWYQQDPGMELHLIHYSYGVNSTEKGDLSSESTVSRIRTEHFPLTLESARPSHTSQYLCASRDRVYTEAFFGQGTRLTVV.

This chain links TRBV7-8 with TRBJ2-7; perhaps TRBD2 as D (6 bases). The CDR3 is 16 amino acids. Germline V gene lookup returns CDR1 SGHVS and CDR2 FQNEAQ. Trimming shortened V by 5 bases and J by 0 bases, and 17 bases separated the two germline ends. The CDR3 region has the DNA TGTGCCAGCAGCCACCGGGACTCCACCAGCTCCTACGAGCAGTACTTC. This codes for CASSHRDSTSSYEQYF.

This rearrangement joins TRBV7-9 to TRBJ2-1, with a weak D call TRBD1 (5 bases). CDR1 and CDR2 from the germline V gene are SEHNR and FQNEAQ (reference sequence). CDR3 length: 15 residues. Trimming left V 5 bases short and J 2 bases short, with 13 bases between. DNA of the CDR3: TGTGCCAGCAGCCAGGGCCCTCTGACCTACAATGAGCAGTTCTTC. As protein: CASSQGPLTYNEQFF.

This chain connects TRBV6-5 to TRBJ2-6; D is ambiguous. V dropped 2 bases and J dropped 0 bases, with 8 bases sitting between them. The CDR3 has 16 amino acids. The germline V gene encodes CDR1 MNHEY and CDR2 SVGAGI. Here the CDR3 reads CASSYLAHSGANVLTF. CDR3 nucleotide sequence: TGTGCCAGCAGTTACCTGGCTCACTCTGGGGCCAACGTCCTGACTTTC.

With respect to this clone: Other DNA sequences in the same sample also yield this CDR3. The chain is built from TRBV6-2 or TRBV6-3 and TRBJ2-5; D gene uncertain. The CDR3 sequence is 12 residues long. CDR1 is MNHEY, CDR2 SVGEGT, per germline. V dropped 2 bases and J dropped 4 bases, with 5 bases sitting between them. The CDR3 sequence is CASSYGRETQYF. The CDR3 DNA is TGTGCCAGCAGTTACGGGCGAGAGACCCAGTACTTC.

The V call is TRBV30, the J call TRBJ1-2; the D is unclear. CDR1 is GTSNPN, CDR2 SVGIG, per germline (reference sequence). The CDR3 is 13 residues long. Trimming removed 5 bases at V and 1 base at J, with 11 bases between. The CDR3 nucleotides are TGTGCCTGGGGGCGGCCCGTTAACTATGGCTACACCTTC. Translating it yields CAWGRPVNYGYTF.